The T cell receptor (beta chain) under discussion was sequenced for a study of cytomegalovirus exposure and HLA in healthy donors. Study-level results: A classifier reportedly called cytomegalovirus status with high sensitivity and specificity. Sequencing had likely introduced a cluster of highly shared sequence variants as an artifact. Immune exposure information comprised only CMV serostatus. Upon later analysis, TCR association rates were observed to vary by HLA locus, being highest for DRB1 and lowest for HLA-C.

The V end was cut by 0 bases, the J end by 3 bases, with 13 bases between. CDR3 length: 16 amino acids. Germline CDR1 and CDR2: SGHDT and YYEEEE. With respect to this clone: What it recognizes is unknown.

PCR involved 60 Vbeta and 13 Jbeta primers. Clones were sequenced by immunoSEQ multiplex PCR, and TCRdb holds only the in-frame ones, with some missing. Among fewer than 200,000 clones listed, approximately 81% were seen once. This receptor was taken from a male donor in good health and CMV-seronegative. The specimen was PBMCs. The chain recombines TRBV5-6 with TRBJ1-5; D gene ambiguous. CDR3 sequence reads: CASSLEGGFNNQPQHF. The CDR3 DNA sequence: TGTGCCAGCAGCTTGGAGGGAGGGTTCAACAATCAGCCCCAGCATTTT.